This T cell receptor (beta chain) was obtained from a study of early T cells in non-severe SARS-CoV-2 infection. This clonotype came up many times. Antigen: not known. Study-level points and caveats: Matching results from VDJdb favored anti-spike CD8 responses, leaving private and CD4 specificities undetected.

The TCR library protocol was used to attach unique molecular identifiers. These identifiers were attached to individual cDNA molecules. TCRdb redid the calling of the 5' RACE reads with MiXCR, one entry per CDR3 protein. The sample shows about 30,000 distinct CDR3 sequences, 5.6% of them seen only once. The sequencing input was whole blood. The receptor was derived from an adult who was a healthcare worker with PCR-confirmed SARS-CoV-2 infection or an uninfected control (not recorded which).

CDR3 coding DNA: TGTGCCAGCAGTTCAAACAGGGGATTTTACGAGCAGTACTTC. Translating gives CASSSNRGFYEQYF. This chain connects TRBV12-3 or TRBV12-4 to TRBJ2-7; 7 nucleotides line up with TRBD1. The CDR3 is made up of 14 amino acids. Germline trimming cut 4 bases from V and 4 bases from J; bases unmatched to any gene: 7.